Below, one T cell receptor beta chain is given with its context. A read error may produce the germline difference seen at one junction end. Authors' processing steps: Amplification with reference gene primers provided the estimates of nucleated cell counts. Assay used: immunoSEQ multiplex PCR; TCRdb lists only in-frame clones, some missing. V and J calls and clone size are those listed in that table; D and trimming were worked out from the DNA. The sample gives over 200,000 clones, about 90% of which show up once; over 0.75% is in the top ten. The CDR3 is 14 amino acids. Germline V gives CDR1 SSHAT, CDR2 FNYEAQ (reference sequence). The source of the sample is a study of blood T cell repertoires in COVID-19. Overall study context: Sites across the United States, Italy and Spain contributed samples from acute and convalescent COVID-19. PBMCs, B-cell-depleted T cells, or T cells provided the cDNA or gDNA that made up the material.

The receptor comes from a man between 60 and 75 years old with COVID-19, enrolled during active disease. V and J are TRBV7-7 and TRBJ2-7, with a weak D call TRBD2 (6 bases). Material for sequencing was peripheral blood. CDR3 nucleotides: TGTGCTAGCAGCTTAGCGGAGGGCTTCTACGAGCAGTACTTC. Translating gives CASSLAEGFYEQYF.